This TCR beta chain was sequenced in a study of T cell repertoires in cytomegalovirus infection. TCRdb passed the reads through MiXCR, listing each CDR3 protein once. The table has under 150,000 distinct CDR3 sequences, approximately 9.2% seen once. This clonotype turned up a few times. This clonotype originated in a human donor in good health (CMV status not recorded). Some clones in this sample may be carry-over from other donors' samples. Material: PBMCs.

The CDR3 sequence is CASSKPGRGAFF. The CDR3 DNA sequence: TGTGCCAGTAGTAAGCCAGGGCGGGGAGCTTTCTTT. The rearrangement uses TRBV19 and TRBJ1-1, with D perhaps TRBD1 (5 bases). Germline CDR1 and CDR2: LNHDA and SQIVND (reference sequence). The CDR3 is 12 amino acids. The V gene lost 4 bases and the J gene lost 10 bases, with 13 bases spanning the gap.